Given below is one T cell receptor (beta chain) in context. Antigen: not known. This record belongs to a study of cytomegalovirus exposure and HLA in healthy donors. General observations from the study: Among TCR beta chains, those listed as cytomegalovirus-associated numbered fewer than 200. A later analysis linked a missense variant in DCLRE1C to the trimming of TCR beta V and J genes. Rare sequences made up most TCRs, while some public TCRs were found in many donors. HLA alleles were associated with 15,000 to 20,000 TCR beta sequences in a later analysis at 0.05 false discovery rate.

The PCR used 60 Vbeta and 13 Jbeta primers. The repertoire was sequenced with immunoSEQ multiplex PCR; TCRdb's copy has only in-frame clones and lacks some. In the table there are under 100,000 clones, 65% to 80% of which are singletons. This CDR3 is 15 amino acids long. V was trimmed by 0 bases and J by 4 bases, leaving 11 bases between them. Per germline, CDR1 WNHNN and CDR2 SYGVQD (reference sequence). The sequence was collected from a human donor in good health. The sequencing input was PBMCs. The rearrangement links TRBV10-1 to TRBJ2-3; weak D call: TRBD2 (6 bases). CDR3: CASSESGRDSDTQYF. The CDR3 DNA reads TGCGCCAGCAGTGAGTCGGGCAGGGACTCAGATACGCAGTATTTT.